A single sample is the source of the 20 T cell receptor beta chains below, sequenced in a study of blood T cell repertoires in COVID-19. Profiling relied on immunoSEQ multiplex PCR, and the TCRdb table lists in-frame clones only, not all of them. Here the sample spans 150,000 or so clones, approximately 90% being singletons. The source material was peripheral blood. These receptor sequences come from a man aged 18-30 years with COVID-19, enrolled during active disease.

The J gene is TRBJ1-3, the V gene TRBV15; 11 nucleotides line up with TRBD1. This CDR3 spans 19 amino acids. The germline V gene has CDR1 LNHNV and CDR2 YYDKDF (reference sequence). V dropped 2 bases and J dropped 2; count of bases not matched to a gene: 11. The CDR3 DNA reads TGTGCCACCAGCAGACCCCGGACAGGGGGCAGATCACCTGGAAACACCATATATTTT. Residues: CATSRPRTGGRSPGNTIYF.

The chain uses TRBV6-5 and TRBJ2-7; D uncertain. Between the trimmed V and J ends, which lost 0 bases and 2 bases, there was a span of 8 bases. The CDR3 covers 14 residues. The germline gives CDR1 MNHEY, CDR2 SVGAGI. CDR3 sequence: CASSYSGRPYEQYF. As DNA, the CDR3 is TGTGCCAGCAGTTACTCGGGCAGGCCCTACGAGCAGTACTTC.

This chain uses TRBV9 with TRBJ1-2, with no clear D. This CDR3 region has 14 residues. CDR1 is SGDLS and CDR2 is YYNGEE in the germline V gene. V lost 1 base, J lost 0 bases, and 7 bases lay in between. The CDR3 loop is CASSVSGTNYGYTF. The CDR3 bases are TGTGCCAGCAGCGTAAGCGGGACTAACTATGGCTACACCTTC.

The gene calls are TRBV9 and TRBJ2-7; 8 bases are shared with TRBD1. With V trimmed by 7 bases and J by 1 base, 7 bases remained unmatched. Germline-derived CDR1 and CDR2 are SGDLS and YYNGEE. The CDR3 has 14 residues. The CDR3 region is CASVGQVPSYEQYF. The CDR3 DNA reads as TGTGCCAGCGTGGGACAGGTGCCTTCCTACGAGCAGTACTTC.

The rearrangement links TRBV14 to TRBJ1-2, with a possible D match to TRBD1 (6 bases). This CDR3 region has 14 residues. Germline lookup yields CDR1 SGHDN and CDR2 FVKESK. The V end was cut by 4 bases, the J end by 5 bases, with 14 bases between. Here the CDR3 reads CASSLLGQNYGYTF. DNA for the CDR3: TGTGCCAGCAGCCTTTTAGGACAGAATTATGGCTACACCTTC.

CDR3 amino acids: CASSPGQGHQPQHF. In nucleotides, the CDR3 is TGTGCCAGCAGTCCCGGACAGGGCCATCAGCCCCAGCATTTT. V is TRBV27 and J is TRBJ1-5, with 8 bases aligning to TRBD1. V dropped 5 bases and J dropped 5; count of bases not matched to a gene: 5. This CDR3 region has 14 residues. Germline CDR1 reads MNHEY; CDR2 reads SMNVEV (reference sequence).

V is TRBV28 and J is TRBJ2-7, with D maybe TRBD2 (6 bases). This CDR3 contains 15 residues. Germline V gene lookup returns CDR1 MDHEN and CDR2 SYDVKM. V was clipped by 2 bases and J by 0 bases, with 11 bases between them. CDR3 bases: TGTGCCAGCAGTTTACGCGGGGTCTACTCCTACGAGCAGTACTTC. Translated, it gives CASSLRGVYSYEQYF.

The chain uses TRBV4-2 and TRBJ1-4, with 9 bases matching TRBD1. The CDR3 loop spans 16 amino acids. After removal of 5 bases from V and 7 bases from J, the junction contained 11 bases not matched to a gene. The germline gives CDR1 LGHNA, CDR2 YNFKEQ. The CDR3 nucleotides are TGTGCCAGCAGCTTACCGACGGACAGGGGCGGTGAAAAACTGTTTTTT. As protein: CASSLPTDRGGEKLFF.

The CDR3 protein is CAWSANWGGDEQFF. The DNA for the CDR3 is TGTGCCTGGAGTGCCAACTGGGGGGGCGATGAGCAGTTCTTC. This sequence joins TRBV30 and TRBJ2-1; a possible D gene is TRBD2 (7 bases). The CDR3 spans 14 residues. Looked up from germline, CDR1 is GTSNPN and CDR2 is SVGIG (reference sequence). Deletions cut 1 base from V and 8 bases from J, with 15 bases between.

V and J are TRBV14 and TRBJ2-4; TRBD1 agrees at 7 bases. The CDR3 is 14 amino acids. Germline-derived CDR1 and CDR2 are SGHDN and FVKESK. The V and J ends lost 6 bases and 3 bases, in that order; junction bases with no gene match: 5. The DNA of the CDR3 is TGTGCCAGCAGTCTTGGGACAGTCAAAAACATTCAGTACTTC. It codes for CASSLGTVKNIQYF.

This clone was counted once. CDR3 bases: TGTGCCAGCAGCCCGGACAGGGGATGGGCAGATACGCAGTATTTT. Protein product: CASSPDRGWADTQYF. This chain joins TRBV7-2 and TRBJ2-3; 9 bases agree with TRBD1. The V gene end was trimmed by 5 bases and the J gene end by 4 bases; junction bases not matched to a gene: 7. Germline CDR1 is SGHTA and CDR2 is FQGNSA. This CDR3 is 15 amino acids long.

This clone was detected only once. The chain recombines TRBV7-3 with TRBJ1-1; TRBD1 might be the D (6 bases). The ends were cut back, 0 bases at V and 3 bases at J, with 8 bases in the middle. CDR3 length: 14 amino acids. Germline V gives CDR1 SGHTA, CDR2 FQGTGA. The CDR3 is CASSLTPGDTEAFF. CDR3 nucleotide sequence: TGTGCCAGCAGCTTAACCCCAGGGGACACTGAAGCTTTCTTT.

The V and J genes are TRBV4-2 and TRBJ2-7; 9 nucleotides align to TRBD2. Trimming cost V 0 bases and J 7 bases; bases outside gene matches: 1. Per germline, CDR1 LGHNA and CDR2 YNFKEQ. This CDR3 region has 13 residues. CDR3 sequence (DNA): TGTGCCAGCAGCCAAGAGCTAGCGGGGGAGCAGTACTTC. As protein: CASSQELAGEQYF.

CDR3 DNA sequence: TGTGCCAGCAGTGAAGACAGGGTCAATCAGCCCCAGCATTTT. Its translation is CASSEDRVNQPQHF. The chain joins TRBV2 to TRBJ1-5; D is possibly TRBD1 (6 bases). The CDR3 totals 14 residues. The germline V gene has CDR1 SNHLY and CDR2 FYNNEI. Trimming left V 1 base short and J 3 bases short, with 7 bases between.

The CDR3: CASSYSPTEANQPQHF. The CDR3 DNA follows: TGTGCCAGCAGTTACTCCCCGACAGAAGCCAATCAGCCCCAGCATTTT. The chain joins TRBV6-2 or TRBV6-3 to TRBJ1-5, with D perhaps TRBD1 (5 bases). The CDR3 extends over 16 amino acids. V gave up 0 bases and J gave up 3 bases, with 12 bases separating them. Germline V CDR1 and CDR2: MNHEY, SVGEGT.

This chain links TRBV6-6 with TRBJ1-3; maybe TRBD1 (6 bases). From germline, CDR1 is MNHNY and CDR2 SVGAGI (reference sequence). Trimming left V 4 bases short and J 7 bases short, with 17 bases between. The CDR3 is made up of 15 amino acids. CDR3 sequence: CASSWSGVSWNTIYF. In DNA form, the CDR3 reads TGTGCCAGCAGTTGGTCAGGGGTTTCTTGGAACACCATATATTTT.

V usage is TRBV7-2 and J usage is TRBJ2-3; 7 bases line up with TRBD2. Germline CDR1 and CDR2: SGHTA and FQGNSA. This CDR3 has 15 residues. V lost 1 base to trimming and J lost 3 bases; unmatched junction nucleotides: 4. The CDR3 nucleotides are TGTGCCAGCAGCTTAGTGGCCGGGGGGACAGATACGCAGTATTTT. Amino acid sequence: CASSLVAGGTDTQYF. The whole variable domain, remainder taken from reference TRBV7-2 and TRBJ2-3, is GAGVSQSPSNKVTEKGKDVELRCDPISGHTALYWYRQSLGQGLEFLIYFQGNSAPDKSGLPSDRFSAERTGGSVSTLTIQRTQQEDSAVYLCASSLVAGGTDTQYFGPGTRLTVL.

V and J are TRBV4-1 and TRBJ2-2; 9 bases align to TRBD2. Germline V gives CDR1 MGHRA, CDR2 YSYEKL. CDR3 length: 17 residues. V lost 3 bases and J lost 7; bases outside the gene matches: 12. This CDR3 reads CASSHPGGREGHGELFF. As DNA, the CDR3 is TGCGCCAGCAGCCACCCAGGGGGGCGGGAGGGCCACGGGGAGCTGTTTTTT.

In DNA form, the CDR3 reads TGTGCCAGCAGCTCGACTAGCGGGGACGGGGATACGCAGTATTTT. Translation: CASSSTSGDGDTQYF. The chain carries TRBV7-2 and TRBJ2-3; 11 positions match TRBD2. CDR3 length equals 15 residues. V gave up 4 bases and J gave up 6 bases; unmatched junction bases: 6. CDR1 and CDR2 from the germline V gene are SGHTA and FQGNSA. Using reference TRBV7-2 and TRBJ2-3 for the parts outside the CDR3, the full variable domain is GAGVSQSPSNKVTEKGKDVELRCDPISGHTALYWYRQSLGQGLEFLIYFQGNSAPDKSGLPSDRFSAERTGGSVSTLTIQRTQQEDSAVYLCASSSTSGDGDTQYFGPGTRLTVL.

The V and J genes are TRBV7-9 and TRBJ1-2, with TRBD1 matching over 7 bases. Germline-derived CDR1 and CDR2 are SEHNR and FQNEAQ (reference sequence). The junction had 8 bases not matched to a gene; V was cut back by 6 bases and J by 13 bases. This CDR3 is 11 amino acids long. The CDR3: CASSPQGQVTF. CDR3 DNA: TGTGCCAGCAGTCCACAGGGGCAGGTCACCTTC.